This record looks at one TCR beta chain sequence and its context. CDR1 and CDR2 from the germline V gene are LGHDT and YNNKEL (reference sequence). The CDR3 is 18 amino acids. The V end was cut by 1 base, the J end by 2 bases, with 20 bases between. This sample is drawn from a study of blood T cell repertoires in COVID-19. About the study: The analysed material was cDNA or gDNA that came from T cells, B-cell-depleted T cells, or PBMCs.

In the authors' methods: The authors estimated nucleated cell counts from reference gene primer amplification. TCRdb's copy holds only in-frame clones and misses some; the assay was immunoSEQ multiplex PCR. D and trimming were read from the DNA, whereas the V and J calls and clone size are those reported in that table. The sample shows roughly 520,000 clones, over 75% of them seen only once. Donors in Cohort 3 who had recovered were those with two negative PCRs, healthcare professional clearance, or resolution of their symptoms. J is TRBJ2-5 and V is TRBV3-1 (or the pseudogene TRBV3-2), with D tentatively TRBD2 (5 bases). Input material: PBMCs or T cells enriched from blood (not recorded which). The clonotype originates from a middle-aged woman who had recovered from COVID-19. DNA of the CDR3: TGTGCCAGCAGCCAAGGCTATGAGGCGAGACTACTACAAGAGACCCAGTACTTC. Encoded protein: CASSQGYEARLLQETQYF.